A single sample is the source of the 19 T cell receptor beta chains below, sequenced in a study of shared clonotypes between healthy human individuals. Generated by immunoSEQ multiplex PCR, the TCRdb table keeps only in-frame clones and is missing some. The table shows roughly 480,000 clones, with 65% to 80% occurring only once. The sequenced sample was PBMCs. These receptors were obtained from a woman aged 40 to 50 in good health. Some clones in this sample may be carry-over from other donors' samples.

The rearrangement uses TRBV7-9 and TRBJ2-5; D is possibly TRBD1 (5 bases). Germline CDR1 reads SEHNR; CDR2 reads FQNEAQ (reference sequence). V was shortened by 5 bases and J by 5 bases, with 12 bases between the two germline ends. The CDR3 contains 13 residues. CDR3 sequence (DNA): TGTGCCAGCAGCGCCACAGGTGGGGAGACCCAGTACTTC. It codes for CASSATGGETQYF.

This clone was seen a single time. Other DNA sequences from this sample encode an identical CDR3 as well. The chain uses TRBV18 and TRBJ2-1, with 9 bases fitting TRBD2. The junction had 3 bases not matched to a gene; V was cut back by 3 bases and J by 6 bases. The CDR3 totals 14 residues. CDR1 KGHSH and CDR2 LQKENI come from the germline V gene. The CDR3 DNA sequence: TGTGCCAGCTCACCTAGGCGGGAGGGCAATGAGCAGTTCTTC. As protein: CASSPRREGNEQFF.

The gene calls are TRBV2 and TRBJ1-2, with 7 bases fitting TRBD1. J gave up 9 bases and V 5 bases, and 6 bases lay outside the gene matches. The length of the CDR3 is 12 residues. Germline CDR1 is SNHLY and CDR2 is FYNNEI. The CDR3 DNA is TGTGCCAGCAGTCGGACAGGCCGGAGCTACACCTTC. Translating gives CASSRTGRSYTF.

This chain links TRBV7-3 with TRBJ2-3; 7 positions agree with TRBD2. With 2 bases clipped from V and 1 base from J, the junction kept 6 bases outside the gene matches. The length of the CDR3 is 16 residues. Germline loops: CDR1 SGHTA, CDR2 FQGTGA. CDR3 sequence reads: CASSLGISGGTDTQYF. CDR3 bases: TGTGCCAGCAGCTTAGGCATAAGCGGGGGCACAGATACGCAGTATTTT.

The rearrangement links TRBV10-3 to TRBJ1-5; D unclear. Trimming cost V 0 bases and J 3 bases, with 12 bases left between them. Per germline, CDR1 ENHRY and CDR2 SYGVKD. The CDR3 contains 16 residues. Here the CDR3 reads CAISESKDENNQPQHF. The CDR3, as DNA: TGTGCCATCAGTGAGTCGAAAGATGAAAACAATCAGCCCCAGCATTTT.

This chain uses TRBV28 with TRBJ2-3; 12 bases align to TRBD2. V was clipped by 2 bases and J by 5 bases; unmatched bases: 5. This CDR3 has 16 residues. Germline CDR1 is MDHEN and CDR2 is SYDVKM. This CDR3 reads CASSLELAGGVDTQYF. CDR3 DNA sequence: TGTGCCAGCAGTTTAGAACTAGCGGGAGGAGTAGATACGCAGTATTTT.

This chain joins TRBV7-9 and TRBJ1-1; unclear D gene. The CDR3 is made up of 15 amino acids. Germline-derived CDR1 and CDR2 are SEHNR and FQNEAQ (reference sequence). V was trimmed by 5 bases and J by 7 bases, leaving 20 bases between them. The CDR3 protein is CASSEAGAASDEAFF. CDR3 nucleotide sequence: TGTGCCAGCAGCGAGGCAGGAGCAGCCAGCGATGAAGCTTTCTTT.

The DNA of the CDR3 is TGCGCCAGCAGCTTGGAGTCCGGGATCGAAAAACTGTTTTTT. It encodes CASSLESGIEKLFF. This chain uses TRBV5-1 with TRBJ1-4; no definite D call. V was clipped by 0 bases and J by 8 bases, with 11 bases between them. Germline loops: CDR1 SGHRS, CDR2 YFSETQ. This CDR3 has 14 residues.

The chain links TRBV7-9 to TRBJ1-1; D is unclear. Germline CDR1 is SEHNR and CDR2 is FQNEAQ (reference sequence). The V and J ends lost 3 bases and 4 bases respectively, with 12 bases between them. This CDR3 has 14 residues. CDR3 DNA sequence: TGTGCCAGCAGCTTGTCCCCCCTGGGCACTGAAGCTTTCTTT. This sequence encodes CASSLSPLGTEAFF.

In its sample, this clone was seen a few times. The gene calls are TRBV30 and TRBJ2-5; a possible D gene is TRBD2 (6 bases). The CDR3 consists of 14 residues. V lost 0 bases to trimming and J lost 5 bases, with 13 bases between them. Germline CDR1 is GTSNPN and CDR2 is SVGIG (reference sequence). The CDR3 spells CAWSVRWGRETQYF. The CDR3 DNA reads TGTGCCTGGAGTGTGAGATGGGGGAGGGAGACCCAGTACTTC.

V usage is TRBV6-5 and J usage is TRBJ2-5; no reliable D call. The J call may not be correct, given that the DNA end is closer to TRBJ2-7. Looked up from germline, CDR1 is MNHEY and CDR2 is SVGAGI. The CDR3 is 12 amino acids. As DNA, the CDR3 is TGTGCCAGCAGCCACAGCCCCTACGAGCAGTACTTC. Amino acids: CASSHSPYEQYF.

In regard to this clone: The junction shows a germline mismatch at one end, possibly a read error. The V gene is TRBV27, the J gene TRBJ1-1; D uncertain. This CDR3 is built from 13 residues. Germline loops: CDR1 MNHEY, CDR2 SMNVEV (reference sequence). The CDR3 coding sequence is TGTGCCAGCAGTTTTTATGGAGGGAGTGAAACTTTCTTT. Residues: CASSFYGGSETFF.

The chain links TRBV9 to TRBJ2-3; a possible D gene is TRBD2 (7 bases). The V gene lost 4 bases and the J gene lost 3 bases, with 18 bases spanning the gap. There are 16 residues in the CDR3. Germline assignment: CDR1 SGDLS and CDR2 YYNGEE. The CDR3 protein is CASSPEVGGTTDTQYF. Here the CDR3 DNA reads TGTGCCAGCAGCCCAGAGGTGGGAGGGACAACAGATACGCAGTATTTT.

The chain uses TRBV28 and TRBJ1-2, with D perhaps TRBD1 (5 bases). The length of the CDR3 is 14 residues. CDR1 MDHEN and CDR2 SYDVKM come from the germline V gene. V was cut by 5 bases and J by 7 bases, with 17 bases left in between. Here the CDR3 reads CASSTQGPILGYTF. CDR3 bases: TGTGCCAGCAGTACGCAGGGACCGATACTTGGCTACACCTTC.

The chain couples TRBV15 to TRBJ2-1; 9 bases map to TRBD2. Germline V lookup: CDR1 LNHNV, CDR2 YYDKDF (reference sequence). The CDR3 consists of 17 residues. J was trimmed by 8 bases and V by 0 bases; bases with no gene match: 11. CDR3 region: CATSRDRMAGGSDEQFF. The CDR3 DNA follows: TGTGCCACCAGCAGAGATAGGATGGCGGGAGGGAGCGATGAGCAGTTCTTC.

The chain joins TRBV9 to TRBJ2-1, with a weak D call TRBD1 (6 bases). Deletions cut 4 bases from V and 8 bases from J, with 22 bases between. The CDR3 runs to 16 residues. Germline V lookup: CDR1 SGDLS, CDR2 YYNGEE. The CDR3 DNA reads TGTGCCAGCAGCCCAGGGGAGCTGGGCTGGGTCGATGAGCAGTTCTTC. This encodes CASSPGELGWVDEQFF.

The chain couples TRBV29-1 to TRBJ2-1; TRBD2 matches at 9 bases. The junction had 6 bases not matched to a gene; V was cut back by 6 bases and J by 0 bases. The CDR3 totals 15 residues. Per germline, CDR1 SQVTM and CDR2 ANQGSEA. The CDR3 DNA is TGCAGCGTGCGGACTAGCGTTAGCTCCTACAATGAGCAGTTCTTC. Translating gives CSVRTSVSSYNEQFF.

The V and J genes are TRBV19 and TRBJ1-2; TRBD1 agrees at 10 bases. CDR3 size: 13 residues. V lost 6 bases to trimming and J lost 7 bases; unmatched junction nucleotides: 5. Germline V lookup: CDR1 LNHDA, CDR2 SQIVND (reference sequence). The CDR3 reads CASRGDRGGGYTF. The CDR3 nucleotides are TGTGCCAGTAGAGGGGACAGGGGCGGTGGCTACACCTTC.

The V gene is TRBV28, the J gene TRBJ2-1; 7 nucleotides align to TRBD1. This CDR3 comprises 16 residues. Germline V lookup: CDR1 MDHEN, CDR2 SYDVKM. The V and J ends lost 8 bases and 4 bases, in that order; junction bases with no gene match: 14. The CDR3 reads CASRGPFGTVYNEQFF. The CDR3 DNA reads TGTGCCAGCCGAGGTCCTTTTGGGACAGTTTACAATGAGCAGTTCTTC. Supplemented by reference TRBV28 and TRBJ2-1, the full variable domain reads DVKVTQSSRYLVKRTGEKVFLECVQDMDHENMFWYRQDPGLGLRLIYFSYDVKMKEKGDIPEGYSVSREKKERFSLILESASTNQTSMYLCASRGPFGTVYNEQFFGPGTRLTVL.